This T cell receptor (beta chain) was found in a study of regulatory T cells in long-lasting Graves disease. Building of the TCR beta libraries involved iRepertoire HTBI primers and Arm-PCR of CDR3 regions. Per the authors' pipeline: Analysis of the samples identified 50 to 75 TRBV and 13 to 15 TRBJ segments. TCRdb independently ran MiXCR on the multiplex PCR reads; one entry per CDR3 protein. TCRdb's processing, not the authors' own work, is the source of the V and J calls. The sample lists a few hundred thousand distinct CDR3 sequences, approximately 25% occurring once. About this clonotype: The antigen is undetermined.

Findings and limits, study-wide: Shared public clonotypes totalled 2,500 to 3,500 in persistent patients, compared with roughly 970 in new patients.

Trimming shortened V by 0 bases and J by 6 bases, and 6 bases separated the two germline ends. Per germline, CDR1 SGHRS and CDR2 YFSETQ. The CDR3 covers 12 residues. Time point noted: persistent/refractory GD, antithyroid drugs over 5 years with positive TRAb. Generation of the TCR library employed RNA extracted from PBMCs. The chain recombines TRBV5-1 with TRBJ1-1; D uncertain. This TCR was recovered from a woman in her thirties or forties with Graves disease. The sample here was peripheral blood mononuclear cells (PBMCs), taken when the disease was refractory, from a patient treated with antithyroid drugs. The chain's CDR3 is CASSLGRAEAFF. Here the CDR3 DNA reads TGCGCCAGCAGCTTGGGTCGGGCTGAAGCTTTCTTT.